These T cell receptor beta chains were read from a single sample in a study of T cell repertoires in cytomegalovirus infection. The antigens for these receptors are not known. A single record per CDR3 protein comes from TCRdb applying MiXCR to the reads. The sample includes some 350,000 distinct CDR3 sequences, around a third of them seen just once. Material: cultured PBMCs, obtained from culture after CMV antigen stimulation. These receptors originate from a human donor in good health (CMV status not recorded). Some clones in this sample may be carry-over from other donors' samples. Both conserved end residues are part of each CDR3. A D gene is named only where the DNA matches it firmly. Only part of the rows carry a size: once, few, many, or a class if the clone is expanded.

V gene,J gene,clone size,D gene,CDR3 protein,CDR3 DNA
TRBV24-1,TRBJ2-1,many,TRBD2,CATSDLASGSHNEQFF,TGTGCCACCAGTGATTTGGCTAGCGGGAGTCATAATGAGCAGTTCTTC
TRBV7-2,TRBJ2-1,few,TRBD2,CASGSGRSYNEQFF,TGTGCCAGCGGCAGCGGGAGGTCGTACAATGAGCAGTTCTTC
TRBV7-2,TRBJ1-2,-,-,CASSQRQTNYGYTF,TGTGCCAGCAGCCAACGACAGACTAACTATGGCTACACCTTC
TRBV11-2,TRBJ2-1,-,TRBD2,CASSSQHIAGGDYNEQFF,TGTGCCAGCAGCTCGCAGCATATAGCGGGAGGGGACTACAATGAGCAGTTCTTC
TRBV19,TRBJ2-1,-,TRBD2,CASNPTSGNNEQFF,TGTGCCAGTAATCCGACTAGCGGAAACAATGAGCAGTTCTTC
TRBV7-2,TRBJ1-3,few,-,CASSSTTGNTIYF,TGTGCCAGCTCTAGTACTACTGGAAACACCATATATTTT
TRBV12-5,TRBJ1-1,-,-,CASGLHLNTEAFF,TGTGCTAGTGGTTTGCACTTGAACACTGAAGCTTTCTTT
TRBV15,TRBJ2-1,few,TRBD2,CATSREGSTSGRNNEQFF,TGTGCCACCAGCAGAGAGGGGTCAACTAGCGGAAGGAACAATGAGCAGTTCTTC
TRBV7-2,TRBJ1-3,-,TRBD1,CASSLNTGTALGASGNTIYF,TGTGCCAGCAGCTTAAACACCGGGACAGCTCTCGGGGCCTCTGGAAACACCATATATTTT
TRBV11-2,TRBJ2-3,-,TRBD2,CASSPRRASGMTDTQYF,TGTGCCAGCAGCCCCCGGAGAGCTAGCGGGATGACAGATACGCAGTATTTT
TRBV5-1,TRBJ1-4,-,-,CASRLGDGLLGSELFF,TGCGCCAGCAGACTCGGGGACGGGTTATTGGGATCTGAACTGTTTTTT
TRBV7-2,TRBJ1-1,many,-,CASSTGQLLMAEAFF,TGTGCCAGCAGCACGGGACAACTCCTGATGGCTGAAGCTTTCTTT
TRBV6-1,TRBJ1-5,-,-,CATGDSRNQPQHF,TGTGCCACCGGGGACTCTCGCAATCAGCCCCAGCATTTT
TRBV5-4,TRBJ2-6,once,-,CASSLIRGFISGANVLTF,TGTGCCAGCAGCTTAATCCGGGGCTTCATCTCTGGGGCCAACGTCCTGACTTTC
TRBV19,TRBJ1-1,-,-,CASSQQGTEAFF,TGTGCCAGTAGTCAACAGGGCACTGAAGCTTTCTTT
TRBV11-2,TRBJ1-1,-,-,CASSYDRLNTEAFF,TGTGCCAGCAGTTACGACAGGTTGAACACTGAAGCTTTCTTT
TRBV19,TRBJ1-1,few,-,CASSARGEAFF,TGTGCCAGTAGTGCCCGGGGTGAAGCTTTCTTT
TRBV7-2,TRBJ2-3,many,-,CASSTRVGTSRTDTQYF,TGTGCCAGCAGCACCCGAGTGGGGACAAGCCGCACAGATACGCAGTATTTT
TRBV27,TRBJ1-1,-,-,CASSLTGLRAEAFF,TGTGCCAGCAGTTTAACGGGGTTACGCGCTGAAGCTTTCTTT
TRBV6-1,TRBJ2-5,-,TRBD2,CASSVWGGGETQYF,TGTGCCAGCAGTGTATGGGGGGGTGGAGAGACCCAGTACTTC
TRBV7-2,TRBJ2-6,many,-,CASSLKSEFGANVLTF,TGTGCCAGCAGCTTAAAGTCGGAGTTTGGGGCCAACGTCCTGACTTTC
TRBV11-2,TRBJ2-1,-,-,CASGLAYTAYNEQFF,TGTGCCAGCGGCCTGGCCTATACGGCCTACAATGAGCAGTTCTTC
TRBV19,TRBJ1-4,-,-,CASSMNKGRALTEKLFF,TGTGCCAGTAGTATGAACAAGGGTCGGGCTCTCACGGAAAAACTGTTTTTT
TRBV27,TRBJ2-7,-,-,CASSLVIASDEQYF,TGTGCCAGCAGTTTAGTAATCGCTTCTGACGAGCAGTACTTC
TRBV6-5,TRBJ2-3,-,-,CASSEQGAGTDTQYF,TGTGCCAGCAGTGAACAGGGAGCAGGCACAGATACGCAGTATTTT
TRBV19,TRBJ2-1,many,-,CASSIGRAGTEQFF,TGTGCCAGTAGTATAGGACGGGCGGGTACTGAGCAGTTCTTC
TRBV20-1,TRBJ2-3,few,-,CSASYSNTDTQYF,TGCAGTGCTAGTTATTCTAACACAGATACGCAGTATTTT
TRBV5-1,TRBJ2-1,-,-,CASYRTTGYNEQFF,TGCGCCAGCTATAGGACTACGGGGTACAATGAGCAGTTCTTC
TRBV7-8,TRBJ2-2,-,-,CASSMGGNTGELFF,TGTGCCAGCAGTATGGGGGGTAACACCGGGGAGCTGTTTTTT